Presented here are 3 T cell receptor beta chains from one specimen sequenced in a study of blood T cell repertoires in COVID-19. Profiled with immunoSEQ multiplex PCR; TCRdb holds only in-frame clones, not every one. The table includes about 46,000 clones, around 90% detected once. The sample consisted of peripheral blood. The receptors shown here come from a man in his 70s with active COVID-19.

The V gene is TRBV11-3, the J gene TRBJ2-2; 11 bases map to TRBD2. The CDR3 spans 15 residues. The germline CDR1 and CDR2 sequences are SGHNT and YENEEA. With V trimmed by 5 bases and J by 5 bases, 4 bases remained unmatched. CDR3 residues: CASSKRTSGTGELFF. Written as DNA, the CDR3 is TGTGCCAGCAGCAAGAGGACTAGCGGGACCGGGGAGCTGTTTTTT.

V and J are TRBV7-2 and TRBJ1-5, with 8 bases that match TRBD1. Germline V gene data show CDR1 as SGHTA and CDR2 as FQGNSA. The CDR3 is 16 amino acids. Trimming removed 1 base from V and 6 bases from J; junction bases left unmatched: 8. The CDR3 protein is CASSLVQGARSQPQHF. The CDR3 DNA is TGTGCCAGCAGCTTAGTCCAGGGGGCAAGGAGTCAGCCCCAGCATTTT.

The CDR3 is CATHSGGSGYNEQFF. In nucleotides, the CDR3 is TGTGCCACCCATTCTGGCGGGAGTGGGTACAATGAGCAGTTCTTC. V is TRBV19 and J is TRBJ2-1; 7 nucleotides align to TRBD2. This CDR3 contains 15 residues. Trimming cost V 10 bases and J 4 bases; bases outside gene matches: 13. Germline V gene lookup returns CDR1 LNHDA and CDR2 SQIVND (reference sequence).